This T cell receptor (beta chain) was recovered during a study of T cells after yellow fever vaccination. Researchers made TCR cDNA using 5'RACE template switching, and this step added a universal primer site and UMIs. Using its own MiXCR run on the 5' RACE reads, TCRdb lists one record per CDR3 protein. Counted here are some 350,000 distinct CDR3 sequences, around 3.9% occurring once; the ten biggest clones make up 20% to 25%. This CDR3 region has 13 residues. V was cut by 3 bases and J by 7 bases, with 12 bases left in between. Germline V gives CDR1 ENHRY, CDR2 SYGVKD. Findings and caveats of the study: Only a minor proportion of clonotypes was detected across both CD4 and CD8 compartments. Peak timing came faster in the weaker secondary response, day 5 versus 15.

This clonotype occurred a few times. The antigen remains unidentified. The chain links TRBV10-3 to TRBJ1-2, with D possibly matching TRBD1 (5 bases). This sequence originates from a man younger than 30 who received the YFV17D yellow fever vaccine. Here the sequenced sample was PBMCs, taken 5 days after the yellow fever booster vaccination. CDR3 nucleotide sequence: TGTGCCATCAGTGATAGTGGGACTCTTGGCTACACCTTC. It codes for CAISDSGTLGYTF.